The rows below give T cell receptor beta chains drawn from one sample of a study of blood T cell repertoires in COVID-19. Generated by immunoSEQ multiplex PCR, the TCRdb table keeps only in-frame clones and is missing some. The sample has about 300,000 clones; about four fifths are singletons. Source material: peripheral blood. These receptors all come from a human donor with COVID-19, enrolled during active disease. The donor label of this sample is uncertain. Each CDR3 is given with its conserved first and last residue. The order of the fields is V gene, J gene, clone size, CDR3 protein. Clone sizes are given selectively: once, few, many, or a class where the clone is expanded.

V gene: TRBV10-1; J gene: TRBJ2-1; clone size: .; CDR3 protein: CASSDRGLAENNEQFF
V gene: TRBV18; J gene: TRBJ1-5; clone size: .; CDR3 protein: CASSRGASQPQHF
V gene: TRBV7-6; J gene: TRBJ2-7; clone size: .; CDR3 protein: CASSLAMAGTSSYEQYF
V gene: TRBV7-8; J gene: TRBJ2-1; clone size: once; CDR3 protein: CASSPLGGSSYNEQFF
V gene: TRBV19; J gene: TRBJ2-7; clone size: once; CDR3 protein: CASSLAGGAYEQYF
V gene: TRBV29-1; J gene: TRBJ2-3; clone size: .; CDR3 protein: CSVRSGSADTQYF
V gene: TRBV7-2; J gene: TRBJ1-6; clone size: .; CDR3 protein: CASSLPDREYSPLHF
V gene: TRBV3-1/TRBV3-2; J gene: TRBJ2-5; clone size: .; CDR3 protein: CASSQGGSGSLETQYF
V gene: TRBV29-1; J gene: TRBJ1-1; clone size: .; CDR3 protein: CSVKRDRGNTEAFF
V gene: TRBV7-2; J gene: TRBJ2-2; clone size: few; CDR3 protein: CASSSPRTSGRADTGELFF
V gene: TRBV5-1; J gene: TRBJ2-1; clone size: once; CDR3 protein: CASSLASGRENEQFF
V gene: TRBV5-6; J gene: TRBJ2-7; clone size: .; CDR3 protein: CASSWRRGAQNEQYF
V gene: TRBV2; J gene: TRBJ2-2; clone size: few; CDR3 protein: CASSEQGTGTGELFF
V gene: TRBV13; J gene: TRBJ1-1; clone size: few; CDR3 protein: CASSPRGPYTEAFF
V gene: TRBV9; J gene: TRBJ2-1; clone size: .; CDR3 protein: CASSVGGSPVGQFF
V gene: TRBV5-5; J gene: TRBJ2-1; clone size: .; CDR3 protein: CASSLGGGLVNEQFF
V gene: TRBV4-1; J gene: TRBJ2-7; clone size: .; CDR3 protein: CASSQAGQSFYEQYF
V gene: TRBV3-1/TRBV3-2; J gene: TRBJ2-2; clone size: .; CDR3 protein: CASSLSGTRDTGELFF
V gene: TRBV19; J gene: TRBJ2-2; clone size: few; CDR3 protein: CASKGESAANTGELFF
V gene: TRBV3-1/TRBV3-2; J gene: TRBJ2-7; clone size: once; CDR3 protein: CASSLQAMSFSYEQYF
V gene: TRBV5-6; J gene: TRBJ1-1; clone size: few; CDR3 protein: CASSGIRQGWNTEAFF
V gene: TRBV5-1; J gene: TRBJ2-7; clone size: .; CDR3 protein: CASSLNPETPYEQYF
V gene: TRBV6-5; J gene: TRBJ2-2; clone size: .; CDR3 protein: CASISTSVNTGELFF
V gene: TRBV28; J gene: TRBJ1-2; clone size: once; CDR3 protein: CASSSPTGFYGYTF
V gene: TRBV10-3; J gene: TRBJ2-7; clone size: .; CDR3 protein: CAVPLRDDYEQYF
V gene: TRBV11-2; J gene: TRBJ2-2; clone size: .; CDR3 protein: CASSFNRGPGELFF
V gene: TRBV29-1; J gene: TRBJ2-3; clone size: .; CDR3 protein: CSALRGLSTDTQYF
V gene: TRBV7-9; J gene: TRBJ2-1; clone size: .; CDR3 protein: CASSPLANEQFF
V gene: TRBV28; J gene: TRBJ1-1; clone size: .; CDR3 protein: CASSLDRGAAFF
V gene: TRBV4-1; J gene: TRBJ2-2; clone size: .; CDR3 protein: CASSLDQGASGELFF
V gene: TRBV4-2; J gene: TRBJ1-1; clone size: .; CDR3 protein: CASSRDRHTEAFF
V gene: TRBV7-8; J gene: TRBJ1-2; clone size: .; CDR3 protein: CASSLITPGDRDNYGYTF
V gene: TRBV7-6; J gene: TRBJ1-5; clone size: once; CDR3 protein: CASSLAPRLKSEPQHF
V gene: TRBV19; J gene: TRBJ2-2; clone size: once; CDR3 protein: CATRTGVLTGELFF
V gene: TRBV27; J gene: TRBJ1-4; clone size: .; CDR3 protein: CASSGTATATNEKLFF
V gene: TRBV29-1; J gene: TRBJ1-2; clone size: once; CDR3 protein: CSVEGDNYGYTF
V gene: TRBV9; J gene: TRBJ2-2; clone size: .; CDR3 protein: CASSARTRGELFF
V gene: TRBV5-3; J gene: TRBJ1-1; clone size: .; CDR3 protein: CARSLEMYFLDTEAFF
V gene: TRBV4-1; J gene: TRBJ1-5; clone size: few; CDR3 protein: CASSQLTAGQPQHF
V gene: TRBV14; J gene: TRBJ2-3; clone size: .; CDR3 protein: CASSDPISGRADTQYF
V gene: TRBV10-2; J gene: TRBJ1-4; clone size: .; CDR3 protein: CASREGLSNEKLFF
V gene: TRBV13; J gene: TRBJ2-1; clone size: .; CDR3 protein: CASSPGLAGARIYNEQFF